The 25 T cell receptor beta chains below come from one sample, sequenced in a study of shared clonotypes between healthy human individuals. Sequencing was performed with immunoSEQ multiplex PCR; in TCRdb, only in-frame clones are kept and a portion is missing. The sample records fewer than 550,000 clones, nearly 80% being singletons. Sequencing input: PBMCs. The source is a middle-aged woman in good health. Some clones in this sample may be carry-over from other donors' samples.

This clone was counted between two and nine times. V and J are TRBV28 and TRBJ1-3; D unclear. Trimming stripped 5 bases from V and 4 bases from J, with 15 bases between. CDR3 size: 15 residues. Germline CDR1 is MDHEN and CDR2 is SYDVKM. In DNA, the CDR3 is TGTGCCAGCAGTCCTCCTTGGCTCGGAGGAAACACCATATATTTT. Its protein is CASSPPWLGGNTIYF.

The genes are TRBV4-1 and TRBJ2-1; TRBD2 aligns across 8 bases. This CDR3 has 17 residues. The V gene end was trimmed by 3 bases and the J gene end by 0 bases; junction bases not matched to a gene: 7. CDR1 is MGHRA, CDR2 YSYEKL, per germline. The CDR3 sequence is CASSQASGRSSYNEQFF. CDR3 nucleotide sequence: TGCGCCAGCAGCCAGGCTAGCGGGCGGAGCTCCTACAATGAGCAGTTCTTC.

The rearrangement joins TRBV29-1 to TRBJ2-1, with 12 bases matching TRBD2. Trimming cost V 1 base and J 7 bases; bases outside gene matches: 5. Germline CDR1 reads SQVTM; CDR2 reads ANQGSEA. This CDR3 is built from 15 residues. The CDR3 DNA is TGCAGCGTTGAAGCTCTAGCGGGAGGGGGGAATGAGCAGTTCTTC. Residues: CSVEALAGGGNEQFF.

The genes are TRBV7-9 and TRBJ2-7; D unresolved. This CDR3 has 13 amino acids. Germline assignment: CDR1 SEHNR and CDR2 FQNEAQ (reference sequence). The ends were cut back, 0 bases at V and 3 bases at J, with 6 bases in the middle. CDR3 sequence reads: CASSLAVNYEQYF. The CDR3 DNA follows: TGTGCCAGCAGCTTAGCGGTGAACTACGAGCAGTACTTC.

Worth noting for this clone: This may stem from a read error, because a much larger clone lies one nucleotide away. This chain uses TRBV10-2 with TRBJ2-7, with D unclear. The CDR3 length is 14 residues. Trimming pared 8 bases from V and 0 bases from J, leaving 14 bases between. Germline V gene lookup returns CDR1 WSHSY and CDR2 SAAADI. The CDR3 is CASCRLVSSYEQYF. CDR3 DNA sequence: TGCGCCAGCTGCAGACTGGTCAGCTCCTACGAGCAGTACTTC.

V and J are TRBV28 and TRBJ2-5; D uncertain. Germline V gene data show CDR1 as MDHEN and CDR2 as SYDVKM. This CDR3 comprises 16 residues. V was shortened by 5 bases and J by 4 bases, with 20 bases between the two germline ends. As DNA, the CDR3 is TGTGCCAGCAGTCCCCGCGGCCGTGGAAGGCGAGAGACCCAGTACTTC. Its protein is CASSPRGRGRRETQYF.

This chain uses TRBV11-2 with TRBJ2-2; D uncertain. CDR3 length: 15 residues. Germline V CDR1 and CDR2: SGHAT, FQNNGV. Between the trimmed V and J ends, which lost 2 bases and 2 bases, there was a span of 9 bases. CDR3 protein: CASSLSGGNTGELFF. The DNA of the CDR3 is TGTGCCAGCAGCTTATCGGGCGGTAACACCGGGGAGCTGTTTTTT.

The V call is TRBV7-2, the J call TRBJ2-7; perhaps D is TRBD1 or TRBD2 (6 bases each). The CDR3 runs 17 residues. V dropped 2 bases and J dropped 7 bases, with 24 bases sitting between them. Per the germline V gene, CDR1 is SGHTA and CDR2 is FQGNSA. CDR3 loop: CASSLIWGAPTIREQYF. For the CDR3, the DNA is TGTGCCAGCAGCTTAATATGGGGGGCCCCAACTATTAGGGAGCAGTACTTC.

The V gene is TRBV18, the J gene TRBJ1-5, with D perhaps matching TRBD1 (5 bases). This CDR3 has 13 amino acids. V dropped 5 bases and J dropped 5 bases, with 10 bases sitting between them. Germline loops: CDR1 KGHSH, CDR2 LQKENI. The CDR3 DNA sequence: TGTGCCAGCTCATCGGGACCTTATCAGCCCCAGCATTTT. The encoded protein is CASSSGPYQPQHF.

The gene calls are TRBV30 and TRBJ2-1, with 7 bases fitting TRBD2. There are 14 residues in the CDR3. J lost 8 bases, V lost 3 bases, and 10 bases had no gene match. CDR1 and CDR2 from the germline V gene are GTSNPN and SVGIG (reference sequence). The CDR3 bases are TGTGCCTGGAGGTTGGCGGGAGTCGTACATGAGCAGTTCTTC. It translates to CAWRLAGVVHEQFF.

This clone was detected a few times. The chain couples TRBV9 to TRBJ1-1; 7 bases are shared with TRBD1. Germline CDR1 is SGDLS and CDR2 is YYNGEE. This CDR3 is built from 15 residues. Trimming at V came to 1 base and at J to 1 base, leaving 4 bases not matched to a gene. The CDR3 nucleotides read TGTGCCAGCAGCGTATCGGGACAGACGAACACTGAAGCTTTCTTT. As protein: CASSVSGQTNTEAFF.

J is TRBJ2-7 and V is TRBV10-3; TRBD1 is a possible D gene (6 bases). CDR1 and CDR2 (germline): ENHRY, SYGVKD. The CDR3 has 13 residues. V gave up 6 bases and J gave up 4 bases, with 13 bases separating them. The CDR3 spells CAISVTGLYEQYF. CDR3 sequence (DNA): TGTGCCATCAGCGTAACAGGGCTGTACGAGCAGTACTTC.

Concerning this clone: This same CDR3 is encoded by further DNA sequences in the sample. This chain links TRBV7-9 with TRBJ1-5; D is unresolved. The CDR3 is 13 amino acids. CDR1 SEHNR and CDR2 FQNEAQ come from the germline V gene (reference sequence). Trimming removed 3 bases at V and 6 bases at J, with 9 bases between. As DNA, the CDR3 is TGTGCCAGCAGCTTCGGCGGGAGTCAGCCCCAGCATTTT. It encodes CASSFGGSQPQHF.

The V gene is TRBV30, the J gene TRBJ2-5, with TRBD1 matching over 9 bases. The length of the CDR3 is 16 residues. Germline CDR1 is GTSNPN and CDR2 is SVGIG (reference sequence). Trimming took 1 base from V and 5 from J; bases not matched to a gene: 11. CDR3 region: CAWSGTGGAIRETQYF. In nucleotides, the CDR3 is TGTGCCTGGAGTGGAACAGGGGGCGCAATTCGGGAGACCCAGTACTTC.

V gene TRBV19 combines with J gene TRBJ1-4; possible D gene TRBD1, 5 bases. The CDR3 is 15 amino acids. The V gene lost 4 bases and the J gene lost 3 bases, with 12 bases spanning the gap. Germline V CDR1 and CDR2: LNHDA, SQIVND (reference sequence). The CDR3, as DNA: TGTGCCAGTAGTAACTTGGCAGGGCCTAATGAAAAACTGTTTTTT. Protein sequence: CASSNLAGPNEKLFF.

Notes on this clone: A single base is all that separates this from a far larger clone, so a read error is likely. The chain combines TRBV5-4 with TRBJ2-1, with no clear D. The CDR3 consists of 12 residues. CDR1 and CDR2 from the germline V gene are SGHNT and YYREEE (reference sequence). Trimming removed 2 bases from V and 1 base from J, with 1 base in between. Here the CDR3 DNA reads TGTGCCAGCAGCTTTTCCTACAATGAGCAGTTCTTC. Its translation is CASSFSYNEQFF.

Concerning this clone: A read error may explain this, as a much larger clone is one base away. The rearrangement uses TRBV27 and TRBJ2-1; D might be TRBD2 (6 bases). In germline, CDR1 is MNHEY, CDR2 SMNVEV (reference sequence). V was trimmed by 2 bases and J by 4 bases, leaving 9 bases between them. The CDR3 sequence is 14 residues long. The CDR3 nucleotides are TGTGCCAGCAGTTTAACGGGAGTTTACAATGAGCAGTTCTTC. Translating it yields CASSLTGVYNEQFF.

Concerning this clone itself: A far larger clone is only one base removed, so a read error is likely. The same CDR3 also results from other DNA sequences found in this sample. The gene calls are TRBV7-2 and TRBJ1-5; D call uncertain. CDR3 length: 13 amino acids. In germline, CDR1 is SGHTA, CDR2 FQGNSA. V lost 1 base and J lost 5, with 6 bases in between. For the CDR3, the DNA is TGTGCCAGCAGCTTAGGAGGGTATCAGCCCCAGCATTTT. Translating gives CASSLGGYQPQHF.

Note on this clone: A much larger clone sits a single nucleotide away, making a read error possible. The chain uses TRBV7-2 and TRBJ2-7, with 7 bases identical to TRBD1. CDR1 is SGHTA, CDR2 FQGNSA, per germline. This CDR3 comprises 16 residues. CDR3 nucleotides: TGTGACAGCAGCTCCCCCCGTGCGACAGGGAACTACGAGCAGTACTTC. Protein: CDSSSPRATGNYEQYF.

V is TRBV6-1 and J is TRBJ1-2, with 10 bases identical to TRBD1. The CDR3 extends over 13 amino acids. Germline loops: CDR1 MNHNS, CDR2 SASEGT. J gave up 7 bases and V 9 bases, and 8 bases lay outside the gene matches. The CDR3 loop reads CASRQGAHSGYTF. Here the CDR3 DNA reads TGTGCCAGTCGACAGGGGGCGCATAGTGGCTACACCTTC.

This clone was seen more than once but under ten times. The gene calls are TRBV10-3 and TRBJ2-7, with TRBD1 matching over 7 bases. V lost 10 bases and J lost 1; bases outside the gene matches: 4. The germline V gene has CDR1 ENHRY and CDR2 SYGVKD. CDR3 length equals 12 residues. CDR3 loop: CATRQGSYEQYF. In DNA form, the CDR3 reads TGTGCCACGCGACAGGGTTCCTACGAGCAGTACTTC.

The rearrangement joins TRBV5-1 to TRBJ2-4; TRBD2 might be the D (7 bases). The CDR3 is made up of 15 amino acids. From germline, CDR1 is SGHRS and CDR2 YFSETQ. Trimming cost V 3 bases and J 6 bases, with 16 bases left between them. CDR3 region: CASSSRTGGGNIQYF. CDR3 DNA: TGCGCCAGCAGCTCCCGGACGGGGGGCGGAAACATTCAGTACTTC.

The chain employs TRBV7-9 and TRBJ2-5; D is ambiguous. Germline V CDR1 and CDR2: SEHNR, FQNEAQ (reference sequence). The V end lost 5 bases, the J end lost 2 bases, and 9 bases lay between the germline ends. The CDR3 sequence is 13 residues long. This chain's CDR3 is CASSRQLQETQYF. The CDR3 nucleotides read TGTGCCAGCAGCCGACAACTACAAGAGACCCAGTACTTC.

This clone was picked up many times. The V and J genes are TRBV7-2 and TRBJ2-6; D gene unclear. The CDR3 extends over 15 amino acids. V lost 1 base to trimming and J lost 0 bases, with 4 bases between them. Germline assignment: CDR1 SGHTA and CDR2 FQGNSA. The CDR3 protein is CASSLVISGANVLTF. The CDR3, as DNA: TGTGCCAGCAGCTTAGTTATCTCTGGGGCCAACGTCCTGACTTTC.

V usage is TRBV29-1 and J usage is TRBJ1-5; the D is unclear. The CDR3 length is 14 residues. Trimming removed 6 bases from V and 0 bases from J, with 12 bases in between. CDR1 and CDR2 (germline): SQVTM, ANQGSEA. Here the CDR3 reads CSVPGSNSNQPQHF. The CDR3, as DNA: TGCAGCGTCCCGGGGTCGAATAGCAATCAGCCCCAGCATTTT.